The 12 T cell receptor beta chains below all came from one sample that was sequenced in a study of cytomegalovirus exposure and HLA in healthy donors. The PCR contained 60 Vbeta and 13 Jbeta primers. Method: immunoSEQ multiplex PCR; TCRdb's copy keeps in-frame clones and lacks some. The profile shows approximately 51,000 clones, approximately 85% of them singletons. The specimen was PBMCs. The receptors here all came from a boy aged 5-17 years in good health and CMV-seropositive.

This sequence joins TRBV11-2 and TRBJ2-3; 8 bases match TRBD2. This CDR3 region has 16 residues. J was trimmed by 6 bases and V by 0 bases; bases with no gene match: 8. The germline V gene has CDR1 SGHAT and CDR2 FQNNGV. CDR3 amino acids: CASSLERSGGADTQYF. DNA of the CDR3: TGTGCCAGCAGCTTAGAACGGAGCGGGGGTGCTGATACGCAGTATTTT.

The chain is built from TRBV6-5 and TRBJ2-3, with D perhaps matching TRBD1 (6 bases). The germline CDR1 and CDR2 sequences are MNHEY and SVGAGI. The V end was cut by 5 bases, the J end by 0 bases, with 12 bases between. The CDR3 runs to 15 residues. CDR3 loop: CASSARGASTDTQYF. For the CDR3, the DNA is TGTGCCAGCAGTGCCAGGGGTGCTAGCACAGATACGCAGTATTTT.

The chain recombines TRBV5-6 with TRBJ2-3; tentatively, D is TRBD1 (5 bases). V was cut by 2 bases and J by 8 bases, with 9 bases left in between. Germline-derived CDR1 and CDR2 are SGHDT and YYEEEE. The CDR3 spans 12 residues. The CDR3 sequence: CASSLAGPTQYF. As DNA, the CDR3 is TGTGCCAGCAGCTTAGCAGGGCCTACGCAGTATTTT.

The rearrangement uses TRBV5-6 and TRBJ1-1; D possibly corresponds to TRBD1 (6 bases). Germline V gene data show CDR1 as SGHDT and CDR2 as YYEEEE. Trimming took off 2 bases at V and 6 bases at J, with 8 bases between the two ends. This CDR3 contains 12 residues. The CDR3 DNA sequence: TGTGCCAGCAGCTTAGGGGGTCCTGAAGCTTTCTTT. Protein sequence: CASSLGGPEAFF.

The gene calls are TRBV7-8 and TRBJ1-1, with 11 bases matching TRBD1. Trimming removed 5 bases from V and 11 bases from J; junction bases left unmatched: 10. Germline-derived CDR1 and CDR2 are SGHVS and FQNEAQ. The CDR3 covers 14 residues. The CDR3: CASSPGQGVVKAFF. The CDR3 region has the DNA TGTGCCAGCAGCCCGGGACAGGGGGTCGTGAAGGCTTTCTTT.

With respect to this clone: An end of the junction differs from the germline gene, which may be a read error. V usage is TRBV11-2 and J usage is TRBJ2-1; D perhaps matches TRBD1 (6 bases). The CDR3 loop spans 11 amino acids. The germline V gene has CDR1 SGHAT and CDR2 FQNNGV. The CDR3 region is CASSLGTVRIF. The CDR3 nucleotides are TGTGCCAGCAGCTTAGGGACAGTGCGGATCTTC.

This chain joins TRBV6-6 and TRBJ1-2; D uncertain. This CDR3 comprises 15 residues. Trimming shortened V by 4 bases and J by 2 bases, and 14 bases separated the two germline ends. Germline V gene data show CDR1 as MNHNY and CDR2 as SVGAGI (reference sequence). CDR3 amino acids: CASSFARAGNYGYTF. The DNA for the CDR3 is TGTGCCAGCAGTTTCGCCAGAGCGGGGAACTATGGCTACACCTTC.

The chain carries TRBV15 and TRBJ2-6, with 9 bases that match TRBD1. Germline V gene data show CDR1 as LNHNV and CDR2 as YYDKDF (reference sequence). The trim removed 1 base at V and 4 bases at J, leaving 11 bases unmatched. This CDR3 contains 19 residues. CDR3 bases: TGTGCCACCAGCAGAGTTTACGGACAGGGGTTGGGGGGGGCCAACGTCCTGACTTTC. Amino acid sequence: CATSRVYGQGLGGANVLTF.

The gene calls are TRBV18 and TRBJ2-5, with D perhaps TRBD2 (7 bases). The CDR3 runs 14 residues. Per the germline V gene, CDR1 is KGHSH and CDR2 is LQKENI. The V end lost 3 bases, the J end lost 5 bases, and 13 bases lay between the germline ends. For the CDR3, the DNA is TGTGCCAGCTCACCGACGGGGGGCTCGGAGACCCAGTACTTC. This codes for CASSPTGGSETQYF.

This clone has only one observation. The chain carries TRBV28 and TRBJ1-6, with 7 bases aligning to TRBD1. Unmatched junction bases numbered 3, after V lost 4 bases and J lost 6 bases. From germline, CDR1 is MDHEN and CDR2 SYDVKM. The CDR3 extends over 14 amino acids. Here the CDR3 DNA reads TGTGCCAGCAGTTCGACAGGGTTTAATTCACCCCTCCACTTT. It codes for CASSSTGFNSPLHF.

This clone came up a few times. The V and J genes are TRBV6-1 and TRBJ2-7; D call uncertain. V lost 7 bases to trimming and J lost 1 base, with 11 bases between them. The CDR3 has 13 amino acids. The germline V gene encodes CDR1 MNHNS and CDR2 SASEGT. The CDR3: CASIGTDSYEQYF. The CDR3 DNA reads TGTGCCAGCATTGGCACAGATTCCTACGAGCAGTACTTC.

The table lists this clone with a few counts. V gene TRBV4-1 combines with J gene TRBJ2-7; 8 bases match TRBD1. Germline loops: CDR1 MGHRA, CDR2 YSYEKL. The CDR3 loop spans 15 amino acids. Unmatched junction bases numbered 4, after V lost 0 bases and J lost 3 bases. In DNA, the CDR3 is TGCGCCAGCAGCCAAGAGCCGGGACAGGACTACGAGCAGTACTTC. Its translation: CASSQEPGQDYEQYF.